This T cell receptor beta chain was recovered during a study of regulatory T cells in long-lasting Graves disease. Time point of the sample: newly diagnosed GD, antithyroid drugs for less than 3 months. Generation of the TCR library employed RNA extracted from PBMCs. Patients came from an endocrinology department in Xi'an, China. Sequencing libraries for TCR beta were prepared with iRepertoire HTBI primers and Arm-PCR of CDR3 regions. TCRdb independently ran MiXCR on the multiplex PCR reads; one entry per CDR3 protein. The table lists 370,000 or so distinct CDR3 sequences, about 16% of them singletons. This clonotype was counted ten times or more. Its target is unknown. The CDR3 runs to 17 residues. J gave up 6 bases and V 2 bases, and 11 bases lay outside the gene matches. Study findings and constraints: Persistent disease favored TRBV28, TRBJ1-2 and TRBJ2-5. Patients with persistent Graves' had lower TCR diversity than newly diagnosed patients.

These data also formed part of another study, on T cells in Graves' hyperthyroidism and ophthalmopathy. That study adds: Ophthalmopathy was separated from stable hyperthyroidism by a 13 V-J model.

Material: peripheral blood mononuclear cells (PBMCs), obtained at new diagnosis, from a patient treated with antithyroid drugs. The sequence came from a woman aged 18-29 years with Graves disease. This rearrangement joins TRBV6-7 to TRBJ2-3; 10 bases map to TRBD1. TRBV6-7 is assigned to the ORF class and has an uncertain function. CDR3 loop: CASSYPHGTGATDTQYF. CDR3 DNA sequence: TGTGCCAGCAGTTACCCCCACGGGACAGGGGCGACGGATACGCAGTATTTT.